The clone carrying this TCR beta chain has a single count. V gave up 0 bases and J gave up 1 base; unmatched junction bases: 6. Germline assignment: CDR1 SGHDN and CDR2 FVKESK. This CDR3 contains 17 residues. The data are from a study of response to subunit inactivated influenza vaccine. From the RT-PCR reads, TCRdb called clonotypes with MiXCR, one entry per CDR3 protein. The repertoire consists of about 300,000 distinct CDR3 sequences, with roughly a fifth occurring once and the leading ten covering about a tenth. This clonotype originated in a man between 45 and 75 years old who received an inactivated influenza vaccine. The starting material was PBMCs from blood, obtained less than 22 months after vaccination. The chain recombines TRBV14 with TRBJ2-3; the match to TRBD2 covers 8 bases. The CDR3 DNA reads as TGTGCCAGCAGCCAAGAGGCGGGGGGTGTTCGCACAGATACGCAGTATTTT. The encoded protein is CASSQEAGGVRTDTQYF.